A single sample is the source of the 6 T cell receptor beta chains below, sequenced in a study of T cell responses to AZD1222 COVID-19 vaccine. Sequencing was performed with immunoSEQ multiplex PCR; in TCRdb, only in-frame clones are kept and a portion is missing. The sample gives about 150,000 clones, around 93% of which show up once; roughly 3.8% is in the top ten. The material sequenced was peripheral blood, taken 28 days after the second AZD1222 dose. All receptors come from an adult who received the AZD1222 COVID-19 vaccine.

The V and J genes are TRBV11-3 and TRBJ1-1; TRBD1 agrees at 7 bases. CDR1 is SGHNT, CDR2 YENEEA, per germline. Trimming removed 3 bases from V and 2 bases from J; junction bases left unmatched: 3. This CDR3 is 14 amino acids long. The CDR3 reads CASSFSGGNTEAFF. CDR3 nucleotide sequence: TGTGCCAGCAGCTTTTCAGGGGGTAACACTGAAGCTTTCTTT.

V usage is TRBV27 and J usage is TRBJ1-5; 8 nucleotides match TRBD1. This CDR3 has 16 amino acids. With V trimmed by 4 bases and J by 3 bases, 8 bases remained unmatched. From germline, CDR1 is MNHEY and CDR2 SMNVEV (reference sequence). CDR3 sequence reads: CASSSSFRGPNQPQHF. CDR3 DNA: TGTGCCAGCAGTTCAAGTTTCAGGGGGCCCAATCAGCCCCAGCATTTT.

The V gene is TRBV19, the J gene TRBJ1-5; D ambiguous. The CDR3 contains 15 residues. V gave up 11 bases and J gave up 4 bases, with 21 bases separating them. Germline V gene sequence: CDR1 LNHDA, CDR2 SQIVND (reference sequence). CDR3 coding DNA: TGTGCCGTCCGGGAGCTTAGCGGATTAAATCAGCCCCAGCATTTT. It specifies CAVRELSGLNQPQHF.

V gene TRBV27 combines with J gene TRBJ2-1, with a possible D match to TRBD1 (5 bases). With 1 base removed from V and 2 bases from J, the gap between germline ends came to 9 bases. This CDR3 contains 15 residues. Germline V CDR1 and CDR2: MNHEY, SMNVEV (reference sequence). CDR3 region: CASSLYDRTYNEQFF. In nucleotides, the CDR3 is TGTGCCAGCAGTTTATACGACAGAACCTACAATGAGCAGTTCTTC.

The rearrangement links TRBV29-1 to TRBJ2-3, with D possibly matching TRBD2 (6 bases). V was clipped by 8 bases and J by 1 base, with 16 bases between them. The CDR3 sequence is 14 residues long. The germline CDR1 and CDR2 sequences are SQVTM and ANQGSEA. CDR3 sequence reads: CSLQPSVGTDTQYF. CDR3 DNA: TGCAGCCTGCAGCCTAGCGTAGGCACAGATACGCAGTATTTT.

This clone appeared a single time. This chain links TRBV6-4 with TRBJ2-1; 12 positions agree with TRBD2. Per the germline V gene, CDR1 is MRHNA and CDR2 is SNTAGT. CDR3 length: 16 amino acids. After removal of 0 bases from V and 6 bases from J, the junction contained 3 bases not matched to a gene. DNA of the CDR3: TGTGCCAGCAGTGACTCGGGGACTAGCGGGTCCAATGAGCAGTTCTTC. Encoded protein: CASSDSGTSGSNEQFF.